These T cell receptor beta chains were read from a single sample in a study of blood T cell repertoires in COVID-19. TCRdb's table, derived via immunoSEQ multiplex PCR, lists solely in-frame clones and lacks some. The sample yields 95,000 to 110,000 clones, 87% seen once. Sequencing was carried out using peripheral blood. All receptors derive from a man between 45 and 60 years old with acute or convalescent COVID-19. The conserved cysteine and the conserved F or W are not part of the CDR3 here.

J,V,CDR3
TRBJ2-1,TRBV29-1,SVGEAGPGSEQF
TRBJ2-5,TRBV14,ASSQAGQKKETQY
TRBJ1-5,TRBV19,AGARSGNQPQH
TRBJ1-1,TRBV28,ASSRRTGIGTEAF
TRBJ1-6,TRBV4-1,ASSRGQGLLNSPLH
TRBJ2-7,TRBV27,ASSFATSGRNEQY
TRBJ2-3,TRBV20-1,SASVAGGSDTQY
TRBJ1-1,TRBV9,ASSVVTGGYAEAF
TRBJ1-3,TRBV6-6,ASRGQGVHTIY
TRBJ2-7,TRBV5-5,ASSSLAGVSYEQY
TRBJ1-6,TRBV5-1,ASSPGVNSPLH
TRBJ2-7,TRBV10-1,ASSGTGWHEQY
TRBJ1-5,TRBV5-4,ASSLGGGNQPQH
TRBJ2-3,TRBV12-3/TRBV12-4,ASSPRGGDTQY
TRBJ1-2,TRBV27,ASSLPGDGYT
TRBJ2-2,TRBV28,ASRSDYATNTGELF
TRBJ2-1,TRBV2,ASNPGLAGGYQQF
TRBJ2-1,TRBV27,ASSYQGGPSYNEQF
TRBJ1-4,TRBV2,ASSESMIQRAYNEKLF
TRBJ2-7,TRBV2,ASRRTRSSYEQY
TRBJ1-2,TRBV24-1,ATSDPDRGYGYT
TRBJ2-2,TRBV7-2,ASSFKGGGELF
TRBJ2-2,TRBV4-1,ASSQAPLASGELF
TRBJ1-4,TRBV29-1,STWDRNEKLF
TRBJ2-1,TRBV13,ASWTSGAPYNEQF
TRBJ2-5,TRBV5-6,ASSPQGRQETQY
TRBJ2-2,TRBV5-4,ASSTGLADTGELF
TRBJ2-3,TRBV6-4,ASSDRGNPSDTQY
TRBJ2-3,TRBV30,AWSADGLAGGKSTDTQY
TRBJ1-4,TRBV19,ASTEPQDEKLF
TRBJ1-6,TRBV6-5,ASRDRGGNSPLH
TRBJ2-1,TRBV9,ASSPRPGSPSYNEQF
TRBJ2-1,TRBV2,ASSEARETLDEQF
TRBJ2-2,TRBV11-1,ASTRFTGELF
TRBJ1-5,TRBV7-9,ASSPRTDDQPQH
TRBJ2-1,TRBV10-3,AISRLSYNEQF
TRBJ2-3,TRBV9,ASSLAGISTDTQY
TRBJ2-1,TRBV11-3,ASSFGRTSVNEQF
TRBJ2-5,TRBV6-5,ASRLGQGEVETQY
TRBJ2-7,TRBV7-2,ASSGLAGDLSYEQY
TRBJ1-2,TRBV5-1,ASSEGQVGGYT
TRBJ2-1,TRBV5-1,ASSHGSYNEQF
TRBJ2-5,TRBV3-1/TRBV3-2,ASSPIALGTQY